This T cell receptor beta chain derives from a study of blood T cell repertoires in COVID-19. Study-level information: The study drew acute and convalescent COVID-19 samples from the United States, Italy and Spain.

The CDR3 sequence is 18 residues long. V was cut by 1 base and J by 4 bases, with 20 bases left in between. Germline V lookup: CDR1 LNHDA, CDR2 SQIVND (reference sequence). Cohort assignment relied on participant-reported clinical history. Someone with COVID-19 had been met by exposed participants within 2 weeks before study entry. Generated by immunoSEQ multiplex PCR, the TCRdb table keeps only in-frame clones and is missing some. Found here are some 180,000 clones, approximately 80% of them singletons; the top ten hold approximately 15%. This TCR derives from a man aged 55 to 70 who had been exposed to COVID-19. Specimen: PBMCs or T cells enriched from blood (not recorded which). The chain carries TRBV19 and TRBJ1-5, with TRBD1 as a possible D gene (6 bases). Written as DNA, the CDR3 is TGTGCCAGTAGTATAGTAAGAGGGGGAGGGAGTTGGAATCAGCCCCAGCATTTT. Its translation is CASSIVRGGGSWNQPQHF.